Listed below are T cell receptor beta chains from one sample, sequenced in a study of T cells after yellow fever vaccination. TCRdb re-called the 5' RACE reads through MiXCR, storing one row per CDR3 protein. The profile covers 70,000 to 80,000 distinct CDR3 sequences, with around 7.7% appearing a single time and over 25% taken by the ten largest. Source: CD8+ T cells sorted from PBMCs, taken 10 to 11 days after the first yellow fever vaccination. The receptors originated from a man younger than 30 who received the YFV17D yellow fever vaccine. Each CDR3 is given with its conserved first and last residue. D genes are given only for firm matches. A clone size is listed for some rows: how often the clone was seen (once, few, many), or a class if it is expanded.

clone_size	d_call	v_call	j_call	cdr3_aa	cdr3_nt
many	NA	TRBV27	TRBJ1-5	CASSPPGRPQHF	TGTGCCAGCAGCCCCCCGGGACGGCCCCAGCATTTT
NA	NA	TRBV15	TRBJ1-5	CATSRGLLGNQPQHF	TGTGCCACCAGCAGAGGGCTTTTGGGCAATCAGCCCCAGCATTTT
many	NA	TRBV7-6	TRBJ2-1	CASSAWDNLDLYNEQFF	TGTGCCAGCAGCGCTTGGGACAATCTCGATCTCTACAATGAGCAGTTCTTC
many	NA	TRBV19	TRBJ1-2	CATRRGVYGYTF	TGTGCCACGAGAAGGGGCGTGTATGGCTACACCTTC
few	NA	TRBV11-2	TRBJ2-7	CASSPQGRRYEQYF	TGTGCCAGCAGCCCCCAAGGGAGGCGTTACGAGCAGTACTTC
few	NA	TRBV6-2/TRBV6-3	TRBJ2-3	CASTRGSTQYF	TGTGCCAGCACCAGAGGGTCTACGCAGTATTTT
many	NA	TRBV11-2	TRBJ1-2	CASSLGTGDGYTF	TGTGCCAGCAGCTTAGGGACCGGGGATGGCTACACCTTC
many	TRBD1	TRBV27	TRBJ2-1	CASSLTGTGAYNEQFF	TGTGCCAGCAGTTTAACTGGGACAGGAGCCTACAATGAGCAGTTCTTC
NA	NA	TRBV4-2	TRBJ1-6	CASSQDLGGAYNSPLHF	TGTGCCAGCAGCCAAGACCTCGGGGGGGCCTATAATTCACCCCTCCACTTT
few	NA	TRBV7-9	TRBJ2-3	CASSVGGTLLTDTQYF	TGTGCCAGCAGCGTAGGCGGGACACTTCTCACAGATACGCAGTATTTT
NA	TRBD1	TRBV2	TRBJ2-3	CASSVRDSPDTQYF	TGTGCCAGCAGTGTGAGGGACAGCCCAGATACGCAGTATTTT
once	TRBD1	TRBV4-3	TRBJ1-2	CASSQEQGAFVNTF	TGCGCCAGCAGCCAAGAACAGGGGGCTTTTGTCAACACCTTC
few	NA	TRBV6-5	TRBJ1-3	CASSYSISGNTIYF	TGTGCCAGCAGTTACTCGATCTCCGGAAACACCATATATTTT
many	NA	TRBV12-3/TRBV12-4	TRBJ2-7	CASSFGGPWEQYF	TGTGCCAGCAGTTTCGGGGGTCCGTGGGAGCAGTACTTC
many	NA	TRBV4-1	TRBJ1-5	CASSQDDGGGAQPQHF	TGCGCCAGCAGCCAAGACGACGGAGGGGGGGCTCAGCCCCAGCATTTT
many	TRBD2	TRBV6-5	TRBJ2-1	CASSYQRTRGYNEQFF	TGTGCCAGCAGTTATCAAAGGACTAGAGGCTACAATGAGCAGTTCTTC
few	TRBD2	TRBV19	TRBJ2-3	CASTDRGGTDADTQYF	TGTGCCAGCACGGATCGGGGGGGAACGGACGCAGATACGCAGTATTTT
many	NA	TRBV5-1	TRBJ1-5	CASSPDNSNQPQHF	TGCGCCAGCAGTCCAGACAATAGCAATCAGCCCCAGCATTTT
many	NA	TRBV12-3/TRBV12-4	TRBJ1-1	CASRTGNTEAFF	TGTGCCAGCCGGACGGGGAACACTGAAGCTTTCTTT
many	TRBD2	TRBV4-1	TRBJ2-3	CASSPRLAGSGTDTQYF	TGCGCCAGCAGCCCCCGACTAGCGGGATCGGGCACAGATACGCAGTATTTT
NA	TRBD1	TRBV6-1	TRBJ1-6	CASRMTGLGSPLHF	TGTGCCAGCAGGATGACAGGGCTCGGTTCACCCCTCCACTTT
few	TRBD1	TRBV19	TRBJ2-1	CASSRDRGLYNEQFF	TGTGCCAGTAGTAGGGACAGGGGGCTCTACAATGAGCAGTTCTTC
many	TRBD2	TRBV24-1	TRBJ2-3	CATSDFGTSASTDTQYF	TGTGCCACCAGTGACTTCGGGACTAGCGCTAGCACAGATACGCAGTATTTT
many	NA	TRBV7-3	TRBJ2-5	CASSLTNQETQYF	TGTGCCAGCAGCTTAACCAACCAAGAGACCCAGTACTTC
many	TRBD1	TRBV15	TRBJ1-5	CATSTDRGANQPQHF	TGTGCCACCAGCACGGACAGGGGAGCCAATCAGCCCCAGCATTTT
many	TRBD2	TRBV7-6	TRBJ2-2	CASRGLAANTGELFF	TGTGCCAGCAGAGGACTAGCGGCGAACACCGGGGAGCTGTTTTTT
many	NA	TRBV7-9	TRBJ1-6	CASQGPSSYNSPLHF	TGTGCCAGCCAGGGACCGAGCTCCTATAATTCACCCCTCCACTTT
NA	NA	TRBV7-3	TRBJ2-1	CASSPAGAGDEQFF	TGTGCCAGCAGCCCGGCGGGGGCCGGGGATGAGCAGTTCTTC
many	TRBD1	TRBV27	TRBJ1-5	CASTTKAGGHQPQHF	TGTGCCAGCACCACCAAGGCAGGGGGCCATCAGCCCCAGCATTTT
NA	NA	TRBV7-9	TRBJ2-5	CASSLLERETQYF	TGTGCCAGCAGCTTATTGGAGCGGGAGACCCAGTACTTC
many	NA	TRBV4-1	TRBJ2-2	CASSQDWELFF	TGCGCCAGCAGCCAAGATTGGGAGCTGTTTTTT
many	NA	TRBV10-3	TRBJ1-1	CAISVGQNTEAFF	TGTGCCATCAGTGTGGGACAGAACACTGAAGCTTTCTTT
many	NA	TRBV29-1	TRBJ2-1	CSVELGVSSYNEQFF	TGCAGCGTTGAACTTGGGGTTAGCTCCTACAATGAGCAGTTCTTC
NA	TRBD1	TRBV5-6	TRBJ1-5	CASSRTGYQPQHF	TGTGCCAGCAGCCGGACAGGGTATCAGCCCCAGCATTTT
many	NA	TRBV29-1	TRBJ2-7	CSSRSGYEQYF	TGCAGCAGCAGATCGGGGTACGAGCAGTACTTC
many	TRBD1	TRBV10-3	TRBJ1-6	CAISEGQGLLNSPLHF	TGTGCCATCAGTGAAGGACAGGGGTTATTGAATTCACCCCTCCACTTT
few	NA	TRBV9	TRBJ1-1	CASSVVGAGEAFF	TGTGCCAGCAGCGTAGTAGGGGCAGGGGAGGCTTTCTTT
many	TRBD1	TRBV6-2/TRBV6-3	TRBJ2-1	CASKPTRDRSSYNEQFF	TGTGCCAGCAAACCTACGAGGGACAGGAGCTCCTACAATGAGCAGTTCTTC
many	TRBD2	TRBV5-1	TRBJ2-1	CASSPGEKRGIQFF	TGCGCCAGCAGCCCTGGGGAAAAGCGGGGGATACAGTTCTTC
many	TRBD2	TRBV6-5	TRBJ2-1	CASSYSRSGGSGEQFF	TGTGCCAGCAGTTACTCGAGAAGCGGGGGTTCGGGTGAGCAGTTCTTC
many	TRBD1	TRBV20-1	TRBJ2-1	CSARDNGRGYNEQFF	TGCAGTGCTAGAGATAACGGCAGGGGGTACAATGAGCAGTTCTTC
NA	NA	TRBV4-1	TRBJ2-3	CASSQGGSTDTQYF	TGCGCCAGCAGCCAGGGGGGTAGCACAGATACGCAGTATTTT
many	TRBD1	TRBV6-2/TRBV6-3	TRBJ2-7	CASGTGAHEQYF	TGTGCCAGCGGGACAGGGGCCCACGAGCAGTACTTC
many	NA	TRBV4-1	TRBJ1-6	CASSQAGVRNSPLHF	TGCGCCAGCAGCCAAGCGGGGGTTCGGAATTCACCCCTCCACTTT
many	NA	TRBV20-1	TRBJ1-5	CSAREVGKEGQPQHF	TGCAGTGCTAGGGAGGTCGGAAAGGAGGGACAGCCCCAGCATTTT
many	NA	TRBV29-1	TRBJ2-1	CSVEGANSYNEQFF	TGCAGCGTTGAAGGGGCAAACTCCTACAATGAGCAGTTCTTC
NA	NA	TRBV24-1	TRBJ2-3	CATSESGPLYF	TGTGCCACCAGTGAATCCGGACCGTTGTATTTT
many	NA	TRBV2	TRBJ2-1	CASASGVVDNEQFF	TGTGCCTCAGCATCAGGGGTTGTCGACAATGAGCAGTTCTTC
few	NA	TRBV6-5	TRBJ1-6	CASSYRVRVSNNSPLHF	TGTGCCAGCAGTTACAGGGTGCGGGTCAGTAATAATTCACCCCTCCACTTT
few	NA	TRBV5-6	TRBJ2-7	CASSLAGESYEQYF	TGTGCCAGCAGCTTGGCGGGGGAATCCTACGAGCAGTACTTC
NA	TRBD2	TRBV4-3	TRBJ2-2	CASSQDFSGGAVGELFF	TGCGCCAGCAGCCAAGATTTTAGCGGGGGGGCGGTCGGGGAGCTGTTTTTT